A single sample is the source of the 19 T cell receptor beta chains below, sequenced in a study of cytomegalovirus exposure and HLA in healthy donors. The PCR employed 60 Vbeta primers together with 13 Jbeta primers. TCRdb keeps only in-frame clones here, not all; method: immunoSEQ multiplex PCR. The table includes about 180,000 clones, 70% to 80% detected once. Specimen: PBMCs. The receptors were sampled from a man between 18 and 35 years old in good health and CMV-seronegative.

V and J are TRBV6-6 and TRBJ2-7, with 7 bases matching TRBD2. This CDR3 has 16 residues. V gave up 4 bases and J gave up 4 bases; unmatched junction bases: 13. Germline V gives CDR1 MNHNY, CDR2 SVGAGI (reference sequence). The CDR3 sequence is CASSSPFAAGYYEQYF. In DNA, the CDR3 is TGTGCCAGCAGTTCCCCGTTTGCAGCGGGATATTACGAGCAGTACTTC.

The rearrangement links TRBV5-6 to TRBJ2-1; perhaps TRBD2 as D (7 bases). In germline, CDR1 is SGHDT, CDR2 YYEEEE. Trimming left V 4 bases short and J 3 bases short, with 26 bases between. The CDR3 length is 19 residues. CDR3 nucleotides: TGTGCCAGCAGCCCACTTGGCCAGGGAGGGGGGGGGTACTACAATGAGCAGTTCTTC. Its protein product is CASSPLGQGGGGYYNEQFF.

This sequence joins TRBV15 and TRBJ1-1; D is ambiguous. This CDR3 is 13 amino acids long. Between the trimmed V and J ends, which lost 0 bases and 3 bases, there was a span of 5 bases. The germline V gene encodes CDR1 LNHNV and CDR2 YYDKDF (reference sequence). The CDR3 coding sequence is TGTGCCACCAGCAGAGATCCGGACACTGAAGCTTTCTTT. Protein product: CATSRDPDTEAFF.

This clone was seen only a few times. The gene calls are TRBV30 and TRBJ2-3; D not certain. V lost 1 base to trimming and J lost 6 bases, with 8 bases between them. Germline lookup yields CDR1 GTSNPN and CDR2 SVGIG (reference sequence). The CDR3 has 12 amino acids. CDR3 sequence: CAWSASFDTQYF. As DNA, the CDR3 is TGTGCCTGGAGTGCTAGTTTCGATACGCAGTATTTT.

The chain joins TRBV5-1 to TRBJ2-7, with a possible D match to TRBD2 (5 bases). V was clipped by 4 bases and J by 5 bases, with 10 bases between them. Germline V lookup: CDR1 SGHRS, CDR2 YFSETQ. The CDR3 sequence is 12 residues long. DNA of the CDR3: TGCGCCAGCAGCCCGGACTTCCACGAGCAGTACTTC. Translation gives CASSPDFHEQYF.

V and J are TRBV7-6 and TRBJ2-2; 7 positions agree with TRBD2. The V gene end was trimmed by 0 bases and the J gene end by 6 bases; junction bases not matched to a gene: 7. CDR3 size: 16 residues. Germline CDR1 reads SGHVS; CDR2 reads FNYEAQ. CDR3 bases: TGTGCCAGCAGCTTAGCTGCGGGAGTGGTGGCCGGGGAGCTGTTTTTT. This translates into CASSLAAGVVAGELFF.

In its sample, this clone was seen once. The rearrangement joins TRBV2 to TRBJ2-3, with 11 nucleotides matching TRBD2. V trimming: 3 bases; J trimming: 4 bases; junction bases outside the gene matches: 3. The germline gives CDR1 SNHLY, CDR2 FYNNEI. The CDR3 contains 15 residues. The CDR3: CASSDSGRGPDTQYF. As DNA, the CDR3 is TGTGCCAGCAGTGATAGCGGGAGGGGCCCAGATACGCAGTATTTT.

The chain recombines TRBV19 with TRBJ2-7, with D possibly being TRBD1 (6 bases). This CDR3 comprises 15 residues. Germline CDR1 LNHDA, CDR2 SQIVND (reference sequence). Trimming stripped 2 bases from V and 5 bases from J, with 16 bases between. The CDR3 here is CASSIRSGGFDEQYF. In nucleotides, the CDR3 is TGTGCCAGTAGTATACGGAGTGGGGGCTTCGACGAGCAGTACTTC.

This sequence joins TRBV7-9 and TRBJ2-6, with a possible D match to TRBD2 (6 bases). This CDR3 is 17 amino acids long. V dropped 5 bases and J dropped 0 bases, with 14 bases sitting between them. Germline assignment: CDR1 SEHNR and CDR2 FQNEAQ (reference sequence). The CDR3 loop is CASSPGRVDSGANVLTF. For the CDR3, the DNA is TGTGCCAGCAGCCCCGGGAGAGTGGACTCTGGGGCCAACGTCCTGACTTTC. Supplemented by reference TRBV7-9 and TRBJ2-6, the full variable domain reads DTGVSQNPRHKITKRGQNVTFRCDPISEHNRLYWYRQTLGQGPEFLTYFQNEAQLEKSRLLSDRFSAERPKGSFSTLEIQRTEQGDSAMYLCASSPGRVDSGANVLTFGAGSRLTVL.

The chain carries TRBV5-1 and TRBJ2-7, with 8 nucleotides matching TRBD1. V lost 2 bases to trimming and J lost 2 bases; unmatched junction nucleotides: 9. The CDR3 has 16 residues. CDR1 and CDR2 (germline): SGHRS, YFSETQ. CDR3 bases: TGCGCCAGCAGCTTAACCTCGACAGGGGTCCCCTACGAGCAGTACTTC. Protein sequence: CASSLTSTGVPYEQYF.

CDR3 nucleotides: TGTGCCAGTAGTACCCCACAGGGGCATGGCTACACCTTC. It yields the protein CASSTPQGHGYTF. The rearrangement uses TRBV19 and TRBJ1-2, with TRBD1 matching over 7 bases. The V gene's germline CDR1 is LNHDA and CDR2 SQIVND (reference sequence). Trimming took 4 bases from V and 6 from J; bases not matched to a gene: 5. The CDR3 consists of 13 residues. Using reference TRBV19 and TRBJ1-2 for the parts outside the CDR3, the full variable domain is DGGITQSPKYLFRKEGQNVTLSCEQNLNHDAMYWYRQDPGQGLRLIYYSQIVNDFQKGDIAEGYSVSREKKESFPLTVTSAQKNPTAFYLCASSTPQGHGYTFGSGTRLTVV.

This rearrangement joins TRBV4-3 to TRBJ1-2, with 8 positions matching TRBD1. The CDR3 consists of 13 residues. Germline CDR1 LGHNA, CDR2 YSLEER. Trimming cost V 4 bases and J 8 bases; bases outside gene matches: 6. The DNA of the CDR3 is TGCGCCAGCAGCCCTACAGGGGGAAGAGGCTACACCTTC. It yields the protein CASSPTGGRGYTF.

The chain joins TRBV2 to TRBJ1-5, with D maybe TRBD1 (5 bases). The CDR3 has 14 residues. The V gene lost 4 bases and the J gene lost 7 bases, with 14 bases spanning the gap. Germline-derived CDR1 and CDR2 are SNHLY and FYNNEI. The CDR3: CASSGEAGHQPQHF. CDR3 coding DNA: TGTGCCAGCAGTGGGGAGGCAGGGCACCAGCCCCAGCATTTT.

Here the CDR3 DNA reads TGTGCCTGGAGAAACACTGGGACCAGGCGGAGGGGTGGGCAGTTCTTC. It is translated as CAWRNTGTRRRGGQFF. The rearrangement joins TRBV30 to TRBJ2-1, with D possibly TRBD2 on 6 matching bases. The CDR3 loop spans 16 amino acids. Germline values: CDR1 GTSNPN, CDR2 SVGIG (reference sequence). Trimming pared 3 bases from V and 12 bases from J, leaving 27 bases between.

The CDR3 nucleotides are TGTGCCAGCACTCCTTCTGGAAACACCATATATTTT. Translating it yields CASTPSGNTIYF. This chain uses TRBV2 with TRBJ1-3; D is unclear. This CDR3 contains 12 residues. The ends were cut back, 7 bases at V and 1 base at J, with 5 bases in the middle. The germline gives CDR1 SNHLY, CDR2 FYNNEI.

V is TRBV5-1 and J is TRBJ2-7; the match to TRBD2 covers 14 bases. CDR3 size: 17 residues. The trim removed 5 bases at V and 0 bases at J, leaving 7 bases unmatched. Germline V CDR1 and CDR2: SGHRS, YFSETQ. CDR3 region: CASRGGTSGSGSYEQYF. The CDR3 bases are TGCGCCAGCAGAGGCGGGACTAGCGGGAGCGGCTCCTACGAGCAGTACTTC.

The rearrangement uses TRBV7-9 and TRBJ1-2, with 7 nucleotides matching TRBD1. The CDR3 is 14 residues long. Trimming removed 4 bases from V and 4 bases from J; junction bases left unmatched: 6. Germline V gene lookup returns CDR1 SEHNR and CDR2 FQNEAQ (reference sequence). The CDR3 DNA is TGTGCCAGCAGCTACGGAAGGGGGCCCTATGGCTACACCTTC. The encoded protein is CASSYGRGPYGYTF.

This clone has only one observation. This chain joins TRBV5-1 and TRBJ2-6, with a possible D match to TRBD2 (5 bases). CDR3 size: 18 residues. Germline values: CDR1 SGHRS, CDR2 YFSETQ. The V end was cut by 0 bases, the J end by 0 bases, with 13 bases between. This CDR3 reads CASSLVASPSSGANVLTF. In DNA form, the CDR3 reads TGCGCCAGCAGCTTGGTGGCTAGCCCTAGCTCTGGGGCCAACGTCCTGACTTTC.

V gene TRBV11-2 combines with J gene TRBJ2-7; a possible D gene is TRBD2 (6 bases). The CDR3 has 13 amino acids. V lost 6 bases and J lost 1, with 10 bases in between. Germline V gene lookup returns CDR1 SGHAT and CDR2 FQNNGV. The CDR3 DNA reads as TGTGCCAGCAGAACCGCGGGGTCCTACGAGCAGTACTTC. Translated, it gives CASRTAGSYEQYF.